A selection of T cell receptor beta chains follows, all from one sample in a study of blood T cell repertoires in COVID-19. This table comes from immunoSEQ multiplex PCR, and its TCRdb copy is limited to in-frame clones, with some not included. The repertoire holds about 130,000 clones, with around 89% as singletons. Sequenced sample: peripheral blood. The receptors shown here come from a man in his 60s with COVID-19, enrolled during active disease. The CDR3 runs from the conserved cysteine through the conserved F or W. The D gene is left open where the match is weak.

TRBJ1-2,TRBD1,TRBV2,CASSEPITGDYGYTF
TRBJ1-1,.,TRBV7-9,CASSSQGGSTEAFF
TRBJ2-3,.,TRBV24-1,CATSDFQENTDTQYF
TRBJ1-1,TRBD1,TRBV9,CASSVGPGGAYTEAFF
TRBJ1-1,.,TRBV30,CASRYNLNTEAFF
TRBJ1-1,TRBD1,TRBV7-2,CASSLIGQGVTEAFF
TRBJ1-3,.,TRBV12-3/TRBV12-4,CASSFGVQSPIYF
TRBJ1-2,.,TRBV4-3,CASSQGGGRGYGYTF
TRBJ2-5,.,TRBV4-1,CASSHPHQGSGETQYF
TRBJ2-7,.,TRBV25-1,CASSPERGGTPYEQYF
TRBJ2-3,.,TRBV11-3,CASSPGGTDTQYF
TRBJ2-1,TRBD1,TRBV5-1,CASSLGEGASYNEQFF
TRBJ2-1,.,TRBV14,CASSQELSSYNEQFF
TRBJ1-6,TRBD1,TRBV18,CASSPMDRGHSPLHF
TRBJ2-3,.,TRBV6-4,CASNPRQCTDTQYF
TRBJ1-3,.,TRBV7-2,CASSLGSSGNTIYF
TRBJ1-1,.,TRBV4-1,CASSKRDTLNTEAFF
TRBJ1-4,TRBD1,TRBV14,CASSQGTGKGEKLFF
TRBJ2-7,.,TRBV24-1,CATSDANYEQYF
TRBJ2-7,.,TRBV5-1,CASSLGGGTGYEQYF
TRBJ1-2,.,TRBV6-1,CASSEIGARSGYTF
TRBJ2-1,TRBD2,TRBV7-3,CASSLASGGNEQFF
TRBJ1-1,.,TRBV7-3,CASSFRMNTEAFF
TRBJ2-7,TRBD2,TRBV10-3,CAISESGSGIPYEQYF
TRBJ2-2,.,TRBV6-2/TRBV6-3,CASSPRLGGTGELFF
TRBJ2-3,.,TRBV7-2,CAYRAAGKPDTQYF
TRBJ2-5,TRBD1,TRBV2,CASSGLTGAPETQYF
TRBJ1-1,.,TRBV24-1,CATSDPTGQNTEAFF
TRBJ2-5,.,TRBV5-1,CASSLGGRGGPWLETQYF
TRBJ1-1,TRBD1,TRBV27,CASSLLGQGLNTEAFF